This T cell receptor (beta chain) is drawn from a study of blood T cell repertoires in COVID-19. Original methodology: Reference gene primer amplification gave estimated nucleated cell counts. Assay used: immunoSEQ multiplex PCR; TCRdb lists only in-frame clones, some missing. V and J calls plus clone size are reproduced from that table; the DNA served to infer D and trimming. Seen here are approximately 97,000 clones, approximately 92% observed once, and the top ten hold approximately 2%. Seattle patients were enrolled while actively infected and followed longitudinally. This CDR3 has 13 amino acids. Germline CDR1 and CDR2: SGHNT and YYREEE (reference sequence). V lost 1 base and J lost 3, with 8 bases in between.

The V and J genes are TRBV5-4 and TRBJ2-7; a possible D gene is TRBD1 (6 bases). This TCR derives from a woman between 45 and 60 years old with COVID-19, enrolled during active disease. The sequenced material came from peripheral blood. The CDR3 nucleotides are TGTGCCAGCAGCTTGACAGGGAACTACGAGCAGTACGTC. Translated, it gives CASSLTGNYEQYV.